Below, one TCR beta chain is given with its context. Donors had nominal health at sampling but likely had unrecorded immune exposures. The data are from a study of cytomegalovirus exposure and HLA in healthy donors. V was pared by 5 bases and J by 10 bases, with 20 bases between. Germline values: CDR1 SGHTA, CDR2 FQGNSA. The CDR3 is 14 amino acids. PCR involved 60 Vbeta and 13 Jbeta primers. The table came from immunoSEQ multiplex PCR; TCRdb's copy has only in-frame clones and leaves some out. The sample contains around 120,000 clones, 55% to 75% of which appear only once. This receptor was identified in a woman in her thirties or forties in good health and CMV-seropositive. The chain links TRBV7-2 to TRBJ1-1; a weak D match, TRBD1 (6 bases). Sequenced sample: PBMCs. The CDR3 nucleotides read TGTGCCAGCAGCCCCGCGCGGACAGTGGCCGGAGCTTTCTTT. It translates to CASSPARTVAGAFF.